The rows below give T cell receptor beta chains drawn from one sample of a study of Graves' ophthalmopathy and Graves' hyperthyroidism. TCRdb independently ran MiXCR on the multiplex PCR reads; one entry per CDR3 protein. The sample lists a few hundred thousand distinct CDR3 sequences, just over 15% occurring once. Input material: peripheral blood. The receptors here all came from a woman younger than 35 with stable Graves' hyperthyroidism. Both conserved end residues are part of each CDR3. Fields, in order: D gene, J gene, clone size, V gene, CDR3 protein, CDR3 DNA. D genes are given only for firm matches. The size of a clone is reported for some rows only, either as once, few or many, or as a class for expanded clones.

D: .; J: TRBJ1-4; size: .; V: TRBV4-2; CDR3: CASSRISGAGDEKLFF; DNA: TGTGCCAGCAGTAGGATTTCTGGGGCAGGGGACGAAAAACTGTTTTTT
D: .; J: TRBJ1-3; size: .; V: TRBV6-5; CDR3: CASSSYRTLGNTIYF; DNA: TGTGCCAGCAGTTCCTACCGGACACTTGGAAACACCATATATTTT
D: .; J: TRBJ1-5; size: few; V: TRBV20-1; CDR3: CSAKDSFSNQPQHF; DNA: TGCAGTGCCAAGGACAGTTTTAGCAATCAGCCCCAGCATTTT
D: .; J: TRBJ2-7; size: many; V: TRBV29-1; CDR3: CSAGGLEGSYEQYF; DNA: TGCAGCGCTGGGGGTTTAGAAGGCAGCTACGAGCAGTACTTC
D: .; J: TRBJ1-1; size: many; V: TRBV24-1; CDR3: CATQKGINTEAFF; DNA: TGTGCCACCCAAAAGGGAATAAACACTGAAGCTTTCTTT
D: TRBD1; J: TRBJ2-7; size: many; V: TRBV5-1; CDR3: CASSPTGGISIHEQYF; DNA: TGCGCCAGCAGCCCGACAGGGGGCATCTCCATCCACGAGCAGTACTTC
D: .; J: TRBJ1-1; size: many; V: TRBV7-9; CDR3: CASSFVWFERRTEAFF; DNA: TGTGCCAGCAGCTTTGTCTGGTTTGAGAGACGAACTGAAGCTTTCTTT
D: TRBD1; J: TRBJ1-1; size: few; V: TRBV11-2; CDR3: CASRIPGGYTEAFF; DNA: TGTGCCAGCAGAATCCCAGGGGGGTACACTGAAGCTTTCTTT
D: .; J: TRBJ1-2; size: many; V: TRBV6-5; CDR3: CASSYRANYGYTF; DNA: TGTGCCAGCAGTTACAGGGCAAACTATGGCTACACCTTC
D: .; J: TRBJ2-5; size: many; V: TRBV18; CDR3: CASSLSGQGGETQYF; DNA: TGTGCCAGCTCACTCTCGGGACAAGGAGGAGAGACCCAGTACTTC
D: .; J: TRBJ2-7; size: many; V: TRBV5-1; CDR3: CASSLGGADYEQYF; DNA: TGCGCCAGCAGCCTCGGCGGGGCTGACTACGAGCAGTACTTC
D: .; J: TRBJ1-1; size: many; V: TRBV11-3; CDR3: CASSLVRGTEAFF; DNA: TGTGCCAGCAGCTTAGTTCGGGGCACTGAAGCTTTCTTT
D: TRBD1; J: TRBJ2-7; size: many; V: TRBV7-2; CDR3: CASSLADRGLSYEQYF; DNA: TGTGCCAGCAGCTTAGCTGACAGGGGGCTTTCCTACGAGCAGTACTTC
D: .; J: TRBJ2-3; size: .; V: TRBV6-5; CDR3: CASSYRGFSTDTQYF; DNA: TGTGCCAGCAGTTACAGGGGTTTTAGCACAGATACGCAGTATTTT
D: .; J: TRBJ1-1; size: many; V: TRBV19; CDR3: CASSEVMNTEAFF; DNA: TGTGCCAGTAGCGAAGTTATGAACACTGAAGCTTTCTTT
D: .; J: TRBJ2-7; size: many; V: TRBV9; CDR3: CASSPPDGAYEQYF; DNA: TGTGCCAGCAGCCCCCCGGACGGAGCCTACGAGCAGTACTTC
D: TRBD1; J: TRBJ1-2; size: few; V: TRBV11-2; CDR3: CASSPLQGRTLGYTF; DNA: TGTGCCAGCAGCCCTCTACAGGGGCGGACTTTGGGCTACACCTTC
D: .; J: TRBJ1-2; size: .; V: TRBV18; CDR3: CASSPGQGHNYGYTF; DNA: TGTGCCAGCTCACCCGGGCAGGGACATAACTATGGCTACACCTTC
D: .; J: TRBJ1-1; size: many; V: TRBV11-3; CDR3: CASSQEGEMNTEAFF; DNA: TGTGCCAGCAGCCAGGAGGGGGAGATGAACACTGAAGCTTTCTTT
D: TRBD2; J: TRBJ2-4; size: many; V: TRBV6-1; CDR3: CASSEWEGRGRPAKNIQYF; DNA: TGTGCCAGCAGTGAATGGGAGGGGAGGGGCAGACCAGCCAAAAACATTCAGTACTTC
D: .; J: TRBJ2-5; size: many; V: TRBV4-1; CDR3: CASSQGVGQKETQYF; DNA: TGCGCCAGCAGCCAGGGGGTGGGACAAAAAGAGACCCAGTACTTC
D: .; J: TRBJ2-7; size: many; V: TRBV7-9; CDR3: CASSPRGGKLGEQYF; DNA: TGTGCCAGCAGCCCGCGAGGGGGGAAATTGGGAGAGCAGTACTTC
D: .; J: TRBJ2-7; size: many; V: TRBV11-3; CDR3: CASSLEAYEQYF; DNA: TGTGCCAGCAGCTTAGAGGCCTACGAGCAGTACTTC
D: TRBD1; J: TRBJ2-7; size: .; V: TRBV5-1; CDR3: CASSPRSGGFGEQYF; DNA: TGCGCCAGCAGCCCCCGCTCAGGGGGCTTTGGGGAGCAGTACTTC
D: .; J: TRBJ1-5; size: many; V: TRBV20-1; CDR3: CSAGSSNQPQHF; DNA: TGCAGTGCGGGGTCAAGCAATCAGCCCCAGCATTTT
D: TRBD1; J: TRBJ2-7; size: few; V: TRBV27; CDR3: CASSWGRQGNYEQYF; DNA: TGTGCCAGCAGTTGGGGGCGACAGGGAAACTACGAGCAGTACTTC
D: TRBD1; J: TRBJ1-5; size: many; V: TRBV12-3/TRBV12-4; CDR3: CASSLGASDRAGQPQHF; DNA: TGTGCCAGCAGTTTAGGTGCCTCGGACAGGGCGGGTCAGCCCCAGCATTTT
D: .; J: TRBJ1-2; size: many; V: TRBV12-3/TRBV12-4; CDR3: CASSLESYGYTF; DNA: TGTGCCAGCAGTTTAGAAAGCTATGGCTACACCTTC
D: TRBD1; J: TRBJ1-2; size: many; V: TRBV6-5; CDR3: CASGILGQGAGYTF; DNA: TGTGCCAGCGGGATACTCGGACAGGGGGCTGGCTACACCTTC
D: .; J: TRBJ1-1; size: many; V: TRBV12-3/TRBV12-4; CDR3: CASSFNSLNTEAFF; DNA: TGTGCCAGCAGTTTTAACAGCTTGAACACTGAAGCTTTCTTT
D: .; J: TRBJ1-2; size: many; V: TRBV11-2; CDR3: CATRVRGRTGYTF; DNA: TGTGCCACTAGGGTGAGGGGTCGGACGGGCTACACCTTC
D: TRBD2; J: TRBJ2-5; size: many; V: TRBV18; CDR3: CASSPRLAGVVGQETQYF; DNA: TGTGCCAGCTCACCAAGACTAGCGGGGGTCGTCGGCCAAGAGACCCAGTACTTC
D: .; J: TRBJ1-1; size: many; V: TRBV20-1; CDR3: CSGKEGSTEAFF; DNA: TGCAGTGGAAAAGAGGGAAGCACTGAAGCTTTCTTT
D: .; J: TRBJ2-2; size: few; V: TRBV10-3; CDR3: CAISESTWENTGELFF; DNA: TGTGCCATCAGTGAGTCGACGTGGGAAAACACCGGGGAGCTGTTTTTT
D: .; J: TRBJ2-7; size: few; V: TRBV12-3/TRBV12-4; CDR3: CASSLAHGSYEQYF; DNA: TGTGCCAGCAGTTTAGCGCACGGCTCCTACGAGCAGTACTTC
D: TRBD2; J: TRBJ2-7; size: many; V: TRBV2; CDR3: CASSGLGGGNYEQYF; DNA: TGTGCCAGCAGTGGACTTGGGGGGGGGAACTACGAGCAGTACTTC
D: TRBD2; J: TRBJ2-7; size: many; V: TRBV11-2; CDR3: CASSLIAGAPSYEQYF; DNA: TGTGCCAGCAGCTTAATAGCGGGGGCCCCCTCCTACGAGCAGTACTTC
D: .; J: TRBJ1-2; size: many; V: TRBV19; CDR3: CASSIGADYGYTF; DNA: TGTGCCAGTAGTATAGGGGCAGATTATGGCTACACCTTC
D: TRBD2; J: TRBJ2-7; size: many; V: TRBV29-1; CDR3: CSVKGTSGVMEQYF; DNA: TGCAGCGTTAAAGGGACTAGCGGCGTGATGGAGCAGTACTTC
D: TRBD1; J: TRBJ1-2; size: many; V: TRBV6-1; CDR3: CASSRDRRGYTF; DNA: TGTGCCAGCAGTCGGGACAGGCGCGGCTACACCTTC
D: .; J: TRBJ2-5; size: many; V: TRBV19; CDR3: CASSTGRFYQETQYF; DNA: TGTGCCAGTAGTACCGGACGGTTCTACCAAGAGACCCAGTACTTC
D: TRBD1; J: TRBJ1-6; size: many; V: TRBV5-4; CDR3: CASSGGQGRSPLHF; DNA: TGTGCCAGCAGCGGGGGACAGGGGAGGTCACCCCTCCACTTT
D: TRBD1; J: TRBJ2-2; size: many; V: TRBV24-1; CDR3: CATSDFGQGVTGELFF; DNA: TGTGCCACCAGTGATTTTGGACAGGGTGTCACCGGGGAGCTGTTTTTT
D: TRBD1; J: TRBJ1-2; size: .; V: TRBV20-1; CDR3: CSAPVGQGYTDGYTF; DNA: TGCAGTGCTCCCGTAGGACAGGGCTATACGGATGGCTACACCTTC
D: .; J: TRBJ1-1; size: many; V: TRBV2; CDR3: CASSRGQTRNTEAFF; DNA: TGTGCCAGCAGCCGAGGACAGACCAGGAACACTGAAGCTTTCTTT
D: .; J: TRBJ1-2; size: many; V: TRBV2; CDR3: CASTDGRANYGYTF; DNA: TGTGCCAGCACCGATGGAAGGGCTAACTATGGCTACACCTTC
D: TRBD2; J: TRBJ2-7; size: many; V: TRBV2; CDR3: CASAQTSGREQYF; DNA: TGTGCCAGCGCCCAGACTAGCGGACGGGAGCAGTACTTC
D: .; J: TRBJ1-5; size: many; V: TRBV27; CDR3: CASSPRTLRPQHF; DNA: TGTGCCAGCAGTCCTAGGACCCTTAGGCCCCAGCATTTT
D: TRBD1; J: TRBJ1-1; size: many; V: TRBV29-1; CDR3: CSVEGGTGVNTEAFF; DNA: TGCAGCGTTGAAGGGGGGACAGGGGTGAACACTGAAGCTTTCTTT
D: .; J: TRBJ2-7; size: .; V: TRBV6-2/TRBV6-3; CDR3: CASSYTQTGTTVQYF; DNA: TGTGCCAGCAGTTACACACAGACAGGGACTACGGTGCAGTACTTC
D: .; J: TRBJ1-3; size: few; V: TRBV5-1; CDR3: CASSLAGPSSGNTIYF; DNA: TGCGCCAGCAGCTTGGCGGGGCCAAGCTCTGGAAACACCATATATTTT
D: TRBD1; J: TRBJ1-1; size: many; V: TRBV6-1; CDR3: CASSEPGGDTEAFF; DNA: TGTGCCAGCAGTGAACCAGGGGGGGACACTGAAGCTTTCTTT
D: TRBD2; J: TRBJ2-5; size: .; V: TRBV2; CDR3: CASGSQGGQETQYF; DNA: TGTGCCAGCGGTTCTCAGGGAGGGCAAGAGACCCAGTACTTC
D: .; J: TRBJ1-3; size: many; V: TRBV19; CDR3: CASTRLDENTIYF; DNA: TGTGCCAGTACACGGCTTGACGAAAACACCATATATTTT
D: .; J: TRBJ2-7; size: once; V: TRBV12-3/TRBV12-4; CDR3: CASSLMADEQYF; DNA: TGTGCCAGCAGTTTGATGGCCGATGAGCAGTACTTC
D: .; J: TRBJ2-7; size: many; V: TRBV6-2/TRBV6-3; CDR3: CASSYSPSFEQYF; DNA: TGTGCCAGCAGTTACTCCCCGTCCTTCGAGCAGTACTTC
D: TRBD1; J: TRBJ1-5; size: .; V: TRBV6-1; CDR3: CASKLEQGAHNQPQHF; DNA: TGTGCCAGCAAACTAGAACAGGGGGCCCACAATCAGCCCCAGCATTTT
D: TRBD1; J: TRBJ1-1; size: .; V: TRBV12-3/TRBV12-4; CDR3: CASSWKGGLAFF; DNA: TGTGCCAGCAGTTGGAAAGGGGGCCTTGCTTTCTTT
D: .; J: TRBJ1-6; size: many; V: TRBV6-2/TRBV6-3; CDR3: CAGRIGQQNSPLHF; DNA: TGTGCCGGACGTATTGGACAGCAGAATTCACCCCTCCACTTT
D: .; J: TRBJ1-1; size: .; V: TRBV9; CDR3: CASSVLGGGNTEAFF; DNA: TGTGCCAGCAGCGTACTAGGGGGGGGGAACACTGAAGCTTTCTTT